The source of this T cell receptor (beta chain) is a study of T-cell memory formation after mild COVID-19. In the study overall: Most TCR clusters belonged to a single donor.

This clonotype was observed a handful of times. Its antigen is not known. TCRdb reprocessed the 5' RACE reads with MiXCR, giving one entry per CDR3 protein. The table lists roughly 250,000 distinct CDR3 sequences, roughly 17% of them singletons. General study findings and limits: Proof of SARS-CoV-2 specificity was absent for the second-wave clones that crested on day 37. CD4/CD8 balance characterized clones contracting day 15 to 85, and CD4+ skew characterized later expanders. Within pre-infection memory, some responding clones were found, suggesting cross-reactive memory joined.

The V gene end was trimmed by 6 bases and the J gene end by 2 bases; junction bases not matched to a gene: 6. Germline CDR1 is SNHLY and CDR2 is FYNNEI. The CDR3 contains 14 residues. The chain links TRBV2 to TRBJ1-2, with 7 bases fitting TRBD1. The receptor was isolated from a man aged 18-30 years who had mild COVID-19 (a few samples of this study predate the infection). Cell type and time point are not known. Material: PBMCs or a T cell subset sorted from them (not recorded which). The CDR3 DNA sequence: TGTGCCAGCAGCCTACAGGGGATCAACTATGGCTACACCTTC. It codes for CASSLQGINYGYTF.